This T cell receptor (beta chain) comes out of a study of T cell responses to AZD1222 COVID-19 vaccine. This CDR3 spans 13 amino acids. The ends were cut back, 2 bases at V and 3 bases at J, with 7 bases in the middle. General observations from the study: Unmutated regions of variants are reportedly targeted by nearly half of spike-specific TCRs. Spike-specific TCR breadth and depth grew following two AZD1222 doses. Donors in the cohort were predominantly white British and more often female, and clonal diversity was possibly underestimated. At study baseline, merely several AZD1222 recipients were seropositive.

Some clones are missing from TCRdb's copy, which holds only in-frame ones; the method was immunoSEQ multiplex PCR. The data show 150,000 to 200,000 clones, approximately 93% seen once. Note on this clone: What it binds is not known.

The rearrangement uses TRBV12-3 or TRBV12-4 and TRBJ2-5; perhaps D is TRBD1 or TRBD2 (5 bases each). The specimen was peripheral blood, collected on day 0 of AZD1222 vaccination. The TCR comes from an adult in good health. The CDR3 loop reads CASSLQGEETQYF. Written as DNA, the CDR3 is TGTGCCAGCAGTTTACAGGGAGAAGAGACCCAGTACTTC.